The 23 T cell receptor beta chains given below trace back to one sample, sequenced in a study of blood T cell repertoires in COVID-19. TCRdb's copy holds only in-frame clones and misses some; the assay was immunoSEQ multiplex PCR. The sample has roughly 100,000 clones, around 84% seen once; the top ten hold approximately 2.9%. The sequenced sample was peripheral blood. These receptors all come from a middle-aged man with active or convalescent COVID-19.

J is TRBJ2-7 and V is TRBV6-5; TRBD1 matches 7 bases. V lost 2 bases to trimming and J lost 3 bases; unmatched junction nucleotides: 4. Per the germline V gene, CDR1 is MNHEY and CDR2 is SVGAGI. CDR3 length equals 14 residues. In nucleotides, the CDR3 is TGTGCCAGCAGTTACGCTCGACAGGGCTACGAGCAGTACTTC. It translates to CASSYARQGYEQYF.

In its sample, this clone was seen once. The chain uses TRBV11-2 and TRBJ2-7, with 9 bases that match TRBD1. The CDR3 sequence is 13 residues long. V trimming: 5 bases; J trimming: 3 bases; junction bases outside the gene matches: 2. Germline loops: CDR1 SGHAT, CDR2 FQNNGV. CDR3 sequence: CASSRGQGYEQYF. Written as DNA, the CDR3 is TGTGCCAGCAGCCGGGGACAGGGCTACGAGCAGTACTTC.

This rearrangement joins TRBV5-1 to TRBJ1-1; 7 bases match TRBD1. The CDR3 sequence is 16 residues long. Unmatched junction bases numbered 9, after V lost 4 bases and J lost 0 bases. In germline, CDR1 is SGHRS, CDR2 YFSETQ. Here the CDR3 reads CASSDDREQMNTEAFF. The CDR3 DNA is TGCGCCAGCAGCGACGACAGGGAGCAGATGAACACTGAAGCTTTCTTT.

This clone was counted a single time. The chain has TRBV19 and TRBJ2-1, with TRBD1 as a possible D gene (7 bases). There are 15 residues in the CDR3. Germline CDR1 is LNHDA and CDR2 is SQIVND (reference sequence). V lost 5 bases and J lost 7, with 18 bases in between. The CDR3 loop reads CASSSQGGQANEQFF. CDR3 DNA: TGTGCCAGTAGTTCCCAGGGGGGTCAGGCGAATGAGCAGTTCTTC.

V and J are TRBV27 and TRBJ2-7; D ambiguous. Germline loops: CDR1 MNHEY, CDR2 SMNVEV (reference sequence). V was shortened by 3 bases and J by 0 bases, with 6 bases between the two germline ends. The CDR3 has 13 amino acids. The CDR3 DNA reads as TGTGCCAGCAGTTTTTCCATCTCCTACGAGCAGTACTTC. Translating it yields CASSFSISYEQYF.

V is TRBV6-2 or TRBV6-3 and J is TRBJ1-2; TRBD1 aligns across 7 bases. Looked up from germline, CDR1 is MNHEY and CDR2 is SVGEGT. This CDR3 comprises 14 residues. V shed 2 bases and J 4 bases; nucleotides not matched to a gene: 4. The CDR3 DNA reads TGTGCCAGCAGTTACGGGACAGAGCTCTATGGCTACACCTTC. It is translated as CASSYGTELYGYTF.

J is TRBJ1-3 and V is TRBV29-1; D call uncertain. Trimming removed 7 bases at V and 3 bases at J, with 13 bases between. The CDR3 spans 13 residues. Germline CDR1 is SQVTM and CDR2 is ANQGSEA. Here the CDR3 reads CSADGEGGNTIYF. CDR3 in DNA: TGCAGCGCTGACGGGGAAGGTGGAAACACCATATATTTT.

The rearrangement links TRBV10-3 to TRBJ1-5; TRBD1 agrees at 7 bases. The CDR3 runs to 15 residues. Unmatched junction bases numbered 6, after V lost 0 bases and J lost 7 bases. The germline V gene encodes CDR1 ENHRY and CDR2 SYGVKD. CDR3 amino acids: CAISESLGGAQPQHF. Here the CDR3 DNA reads TGTGCCATCAGTGAGTCGTTAGGGGGCGCACAGCCCCAGCATTTT.

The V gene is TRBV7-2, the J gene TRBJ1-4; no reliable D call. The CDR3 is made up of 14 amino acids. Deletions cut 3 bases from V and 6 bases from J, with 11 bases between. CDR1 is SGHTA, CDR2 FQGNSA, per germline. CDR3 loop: CASSLSDYYEKLFF. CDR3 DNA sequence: TGTGCCAGCAGCTTGAGCGACTACTATGAAAAACTGTTTTTT.

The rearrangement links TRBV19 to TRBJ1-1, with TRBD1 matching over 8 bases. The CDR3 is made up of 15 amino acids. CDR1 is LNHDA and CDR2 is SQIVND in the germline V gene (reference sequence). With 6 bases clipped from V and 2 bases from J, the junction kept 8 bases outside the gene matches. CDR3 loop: CASSNKQGVNTEAFF. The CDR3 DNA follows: TGTGCCAGTAGCAATAAACAGGGGGTTAACACTGAAGCTTTCTTT.

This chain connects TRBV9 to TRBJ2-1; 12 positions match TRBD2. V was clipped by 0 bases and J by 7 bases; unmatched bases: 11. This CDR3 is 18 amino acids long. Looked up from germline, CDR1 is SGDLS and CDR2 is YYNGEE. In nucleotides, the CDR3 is TGTGCCAGCAGCGTAGCTACAGGGTCTAGCGGGGGGGCGAATGAGCAGTTCTTC. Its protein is CASSVATGSSGGANEQFF.

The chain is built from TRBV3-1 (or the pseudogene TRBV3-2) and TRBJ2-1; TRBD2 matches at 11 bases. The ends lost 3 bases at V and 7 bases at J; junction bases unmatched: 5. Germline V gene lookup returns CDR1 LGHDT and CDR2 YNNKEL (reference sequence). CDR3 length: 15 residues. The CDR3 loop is CASSHLAGGGNEQFF. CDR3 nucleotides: TGTGCCAGCAGCCACCTAGCGGGGGGAGGGAATGAGCAGTTCTTC.

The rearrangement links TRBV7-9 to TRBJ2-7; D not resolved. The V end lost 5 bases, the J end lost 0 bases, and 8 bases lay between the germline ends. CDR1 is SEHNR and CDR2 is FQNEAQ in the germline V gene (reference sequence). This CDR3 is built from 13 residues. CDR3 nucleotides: TGTGCCAGCAGCCCAACAAGCTCCTACGAGCAGTACGTC. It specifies CASSPTSSYEQYV.

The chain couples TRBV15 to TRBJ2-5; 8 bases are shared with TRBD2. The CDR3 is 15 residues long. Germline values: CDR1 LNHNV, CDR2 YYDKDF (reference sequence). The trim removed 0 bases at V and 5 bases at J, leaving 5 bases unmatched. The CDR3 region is CATSRDRSGGETQYF. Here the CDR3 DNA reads TGTGCCACCAGCAGAGATCGATCGGGGGGGGAGACCCAGTACTTC.

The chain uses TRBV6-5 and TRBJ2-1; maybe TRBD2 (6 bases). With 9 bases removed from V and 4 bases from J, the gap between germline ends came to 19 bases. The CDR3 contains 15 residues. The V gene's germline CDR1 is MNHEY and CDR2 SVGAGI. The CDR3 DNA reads TGTGCCAGTTCCTCCGGGGGAGGAAGGTACAATGAGCAGTTCTTC. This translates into CASSSGGGRYNEQFF.

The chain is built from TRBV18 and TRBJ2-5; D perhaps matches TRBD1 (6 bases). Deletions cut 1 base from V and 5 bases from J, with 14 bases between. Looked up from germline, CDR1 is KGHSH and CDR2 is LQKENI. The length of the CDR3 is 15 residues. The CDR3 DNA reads TGTGCCAGCTCACCACTCGGGACAAGGCGGGAGACCCAGTACTTC. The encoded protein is CASSPLGTRRETQYF.

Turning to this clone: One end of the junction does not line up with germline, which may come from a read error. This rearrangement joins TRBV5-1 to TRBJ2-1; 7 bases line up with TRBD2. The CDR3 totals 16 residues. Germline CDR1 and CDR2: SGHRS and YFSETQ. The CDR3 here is CASRLGGGTTYNEQFF. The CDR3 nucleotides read TGCGCCAGCAGGTTGGGTGGGGGGACTACCTACAATGAGCAGTTCTTC.

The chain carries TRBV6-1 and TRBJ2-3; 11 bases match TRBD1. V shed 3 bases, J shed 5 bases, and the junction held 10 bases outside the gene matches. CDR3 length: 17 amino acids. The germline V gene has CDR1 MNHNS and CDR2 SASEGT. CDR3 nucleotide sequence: TGTGCCAGCAGTGACCCGGCCGGGACAGGGGGGATAGATACGCAGTATTTT. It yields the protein CASSDPAGTGGIDTQYF.

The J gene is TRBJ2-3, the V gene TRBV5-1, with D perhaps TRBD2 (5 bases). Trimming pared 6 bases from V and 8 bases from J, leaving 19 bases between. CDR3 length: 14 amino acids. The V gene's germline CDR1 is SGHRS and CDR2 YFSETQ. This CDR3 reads CASKEGSGEVTQYF. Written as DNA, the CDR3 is TGCGCCAGCAAAGAGGGCTCCGGGGAAGTTACGCAGTATTTT.

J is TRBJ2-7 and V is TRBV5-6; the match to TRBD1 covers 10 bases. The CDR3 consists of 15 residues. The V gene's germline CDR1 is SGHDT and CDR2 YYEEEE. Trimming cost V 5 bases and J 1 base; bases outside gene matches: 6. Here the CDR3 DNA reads TGTGCCAGCAGACCGGGACAGGGGTTATCCTACGAGCAGTACTTC. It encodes CASRPGQGLSYEQYF.

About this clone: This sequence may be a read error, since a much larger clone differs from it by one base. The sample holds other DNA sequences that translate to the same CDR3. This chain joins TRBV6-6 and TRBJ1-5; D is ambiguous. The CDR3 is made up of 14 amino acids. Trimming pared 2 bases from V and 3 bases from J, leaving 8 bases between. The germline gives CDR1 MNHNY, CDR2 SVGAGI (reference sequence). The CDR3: CASSYAEDNQPQHF. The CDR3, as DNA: TGTGCCAGCAGTTACGCGGAAGACAATCAGCCCCAGCATTTT.

CDR3 in amino acids: CASSFGQVYEQYV. In DNA form, the CDR3 reads TGTGCCAGCAGTTTCGGACAGGTCTACGAGCAGTACGTC. V is TRBV2 and J is TRBJ2-7; 7 bases map to TRBD1. Germline trimming cut 5 bases from V and 3 bases from J; bases unmatched to any gene: 4. Germline V gives CDR1 SNHLY, CDR2 FYNNEI. The CDR3 contains 13 residues.

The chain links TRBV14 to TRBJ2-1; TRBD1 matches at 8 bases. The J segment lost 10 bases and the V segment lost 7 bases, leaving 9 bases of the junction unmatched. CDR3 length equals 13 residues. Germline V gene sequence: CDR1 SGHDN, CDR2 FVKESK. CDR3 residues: CASNGQGAWEQFF. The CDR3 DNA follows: TGTGCCAGCAATGGGCAGGGGGCTTGGGAGCAGTTCTTC.